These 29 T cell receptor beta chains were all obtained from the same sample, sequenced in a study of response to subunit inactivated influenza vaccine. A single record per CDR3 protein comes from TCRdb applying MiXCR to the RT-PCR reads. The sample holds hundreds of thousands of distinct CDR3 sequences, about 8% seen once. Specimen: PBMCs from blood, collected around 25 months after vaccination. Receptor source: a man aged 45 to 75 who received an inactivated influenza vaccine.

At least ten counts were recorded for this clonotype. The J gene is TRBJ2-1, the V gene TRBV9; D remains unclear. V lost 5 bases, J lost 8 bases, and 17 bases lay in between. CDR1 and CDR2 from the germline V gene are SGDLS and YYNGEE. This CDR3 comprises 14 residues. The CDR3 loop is CASSPAPISDEQFF. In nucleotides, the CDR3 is TGTGCCAGCAGTCCGGCCCCCATTTCAGATGAGCAGTTCTTC.

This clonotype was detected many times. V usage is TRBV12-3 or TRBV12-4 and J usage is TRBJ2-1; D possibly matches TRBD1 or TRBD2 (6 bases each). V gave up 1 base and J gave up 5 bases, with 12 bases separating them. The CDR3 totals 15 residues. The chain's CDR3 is CASSLGRGGDNEQFF. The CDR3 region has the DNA TGTGCCAGCAGTTTAGGCAGGGGAGGCGACAATGAGCAGTTCTTC.

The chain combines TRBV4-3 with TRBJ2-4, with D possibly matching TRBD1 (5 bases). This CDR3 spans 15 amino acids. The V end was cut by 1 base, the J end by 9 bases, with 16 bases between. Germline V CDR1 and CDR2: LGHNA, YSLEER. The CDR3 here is CASSQGSQGTGIQYF. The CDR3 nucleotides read TGCGCCAGCAGCCAAGGGTCGCAGGGAACTGGCATTCAGTACTTC.

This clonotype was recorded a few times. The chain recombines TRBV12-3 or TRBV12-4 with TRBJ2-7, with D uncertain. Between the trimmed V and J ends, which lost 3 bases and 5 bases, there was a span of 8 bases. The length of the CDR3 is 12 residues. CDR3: CASSLFYDEQYF. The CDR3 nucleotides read TGTGCCAGCAGTTTGTTCTATGACGAGCAGTACTTC.

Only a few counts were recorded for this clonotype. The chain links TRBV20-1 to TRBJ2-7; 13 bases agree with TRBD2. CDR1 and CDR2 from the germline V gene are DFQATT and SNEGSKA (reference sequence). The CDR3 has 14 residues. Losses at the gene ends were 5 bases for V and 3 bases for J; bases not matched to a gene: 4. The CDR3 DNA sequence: TGCAGTGCTGGGGGACTAGCGGGATACTACGAGCAGTACTTC. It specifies CSAGGLAGYYEQYF.

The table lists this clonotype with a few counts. The CDR3 here is CASSVPGRWADTQYF. The CDR3 DNA is TGTGCCAGCAGCGTGCCGGGTCGCTGGGCAGATACGCAGTATTTT. This chain links TRBV11-2 with TRBJ2-3, with unresolved D. The CDR3 totals 15 residues. Germline V CDR1 and CDR2: SGHAT, FQNNGV. V lost 5 bases and J 4 bases, leaving 16 bases between the germline ends.

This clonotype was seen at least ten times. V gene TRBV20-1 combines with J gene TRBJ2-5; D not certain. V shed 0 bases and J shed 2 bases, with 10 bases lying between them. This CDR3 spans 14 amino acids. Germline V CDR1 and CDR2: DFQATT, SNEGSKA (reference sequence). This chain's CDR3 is CSARDTGLQETQYF. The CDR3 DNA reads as TGCAGTGCTAGAGATACGGGCCTTCAAGAGACCCAGTACTTC.

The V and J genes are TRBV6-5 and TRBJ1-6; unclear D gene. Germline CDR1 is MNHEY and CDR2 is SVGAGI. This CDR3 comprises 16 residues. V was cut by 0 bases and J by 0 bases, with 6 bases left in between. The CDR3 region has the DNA TGTGCCAGCAGTTACTCCGGGAGCTCCTATAATTCACCCCTCCACTTT. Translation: CASSYSGSSYNSPLHF.

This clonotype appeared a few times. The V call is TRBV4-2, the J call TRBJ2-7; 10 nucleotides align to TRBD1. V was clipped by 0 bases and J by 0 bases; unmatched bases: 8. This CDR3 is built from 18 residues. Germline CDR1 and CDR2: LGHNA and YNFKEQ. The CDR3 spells CASSQDRDRGFISYEQYF. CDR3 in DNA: TGTGCCAGCAGCCAAGACCGGGACAGGGGATTTATCTCCTACGAGCAGTACTTC.

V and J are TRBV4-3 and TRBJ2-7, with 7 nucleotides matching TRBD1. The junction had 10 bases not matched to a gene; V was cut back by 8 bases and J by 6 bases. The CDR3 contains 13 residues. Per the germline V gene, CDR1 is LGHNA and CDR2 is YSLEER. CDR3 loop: CASSRIAGGEQYF. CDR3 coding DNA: TGCGCCAGCTCCCGAATTGCAGGGGGCGAGCAGTACTTC.

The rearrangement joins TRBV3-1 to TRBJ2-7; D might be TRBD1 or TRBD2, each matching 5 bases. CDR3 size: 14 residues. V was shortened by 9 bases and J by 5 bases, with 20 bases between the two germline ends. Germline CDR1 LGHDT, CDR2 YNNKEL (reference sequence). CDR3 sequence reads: CASKDLGMGDEQYF. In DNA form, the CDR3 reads TGTGCCAGTAAAGATCTGGGGATGGGGGACGAGCAGTACTTC.

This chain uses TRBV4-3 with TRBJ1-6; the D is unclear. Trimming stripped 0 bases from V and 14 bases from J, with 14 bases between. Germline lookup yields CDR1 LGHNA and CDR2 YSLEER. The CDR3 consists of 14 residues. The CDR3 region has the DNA TGCGCCAGCAGCCAAGAACTCGTCTCCAGCGCCCTCCACTTT. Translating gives CASSQELVSSALHF.

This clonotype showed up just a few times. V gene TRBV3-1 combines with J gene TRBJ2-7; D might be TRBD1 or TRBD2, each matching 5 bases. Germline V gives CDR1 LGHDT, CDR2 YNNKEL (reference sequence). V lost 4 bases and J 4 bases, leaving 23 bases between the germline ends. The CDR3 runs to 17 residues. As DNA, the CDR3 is TGTGCCAGCAGCCCGTACGGGCAGGGACGTCAGAGTTACGAGCAGTACTTC. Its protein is CASSPYGQGRQSYEQYF.

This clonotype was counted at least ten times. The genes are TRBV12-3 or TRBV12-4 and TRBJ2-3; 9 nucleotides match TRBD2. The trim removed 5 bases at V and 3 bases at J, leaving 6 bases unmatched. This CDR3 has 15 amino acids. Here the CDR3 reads CASSAGTSTTDTQYF. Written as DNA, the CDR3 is TGTGCCAGCAGTGCCGGGACTAGCACTACAGATACGCAGTATTTT.

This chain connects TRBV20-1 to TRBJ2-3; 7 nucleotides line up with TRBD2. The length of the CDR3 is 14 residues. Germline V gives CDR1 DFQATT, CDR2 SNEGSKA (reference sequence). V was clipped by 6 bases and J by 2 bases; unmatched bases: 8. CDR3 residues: CSACSSGHTDTQYF. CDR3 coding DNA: TGCAGTGCCTGTAGTAGCGGGCACACAGATACGCAGTATTTT.

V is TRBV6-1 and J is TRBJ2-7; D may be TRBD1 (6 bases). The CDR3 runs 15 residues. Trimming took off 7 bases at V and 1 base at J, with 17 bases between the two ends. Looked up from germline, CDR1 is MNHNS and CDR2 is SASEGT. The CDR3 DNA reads TGTGCCAGCAAAGTAAACAGGGATTGGTCCTACGAGCAGTACTTC. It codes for CASKVNRDWSYEQYF.

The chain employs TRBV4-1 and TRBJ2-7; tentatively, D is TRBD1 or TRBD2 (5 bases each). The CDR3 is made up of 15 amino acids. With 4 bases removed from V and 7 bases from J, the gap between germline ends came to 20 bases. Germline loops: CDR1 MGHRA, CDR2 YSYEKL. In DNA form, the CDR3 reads TGCGCCAGCAGCCGGACCGGGACCCTAATGAGGGAGCAGTACTTC. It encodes CASSRTGTLMREQYF.

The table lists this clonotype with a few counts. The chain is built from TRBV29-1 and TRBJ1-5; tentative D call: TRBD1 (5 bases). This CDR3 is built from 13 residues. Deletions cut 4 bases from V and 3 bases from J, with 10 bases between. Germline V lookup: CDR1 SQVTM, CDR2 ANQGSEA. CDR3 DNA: TGCAGCGTTGTTACAGGCCTCAATCAGCCCCAGCATTTT. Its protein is CSVVTGLNQPQHF.

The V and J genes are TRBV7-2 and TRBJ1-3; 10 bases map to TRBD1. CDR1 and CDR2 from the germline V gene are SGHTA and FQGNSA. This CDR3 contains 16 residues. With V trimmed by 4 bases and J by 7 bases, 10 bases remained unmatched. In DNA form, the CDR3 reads TGTGCCAGCAGCTCCTATGACAGGGGGCTTAGGAACACCATATATTTT. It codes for CASSSYDRGLRNTIYF.

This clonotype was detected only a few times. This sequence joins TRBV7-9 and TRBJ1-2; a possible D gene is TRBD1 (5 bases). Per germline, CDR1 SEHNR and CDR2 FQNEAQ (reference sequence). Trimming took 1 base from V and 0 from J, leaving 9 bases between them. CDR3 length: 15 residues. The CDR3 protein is CASSLGSGPNYGYTF. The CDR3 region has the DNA TGTGCCAGCAGCTTAGGGTCAGGGCCTAACTATGGCTACACCTTC.

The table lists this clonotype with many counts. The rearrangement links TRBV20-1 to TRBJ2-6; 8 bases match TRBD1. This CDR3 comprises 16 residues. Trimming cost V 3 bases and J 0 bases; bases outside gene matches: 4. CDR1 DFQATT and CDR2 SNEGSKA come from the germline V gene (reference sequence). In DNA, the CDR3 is TGCAGTGCTAGCGACAGGGGAATCTCTGGGGCCAACGTCCTGACTTTC. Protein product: CSASDRGISGANVLTF.

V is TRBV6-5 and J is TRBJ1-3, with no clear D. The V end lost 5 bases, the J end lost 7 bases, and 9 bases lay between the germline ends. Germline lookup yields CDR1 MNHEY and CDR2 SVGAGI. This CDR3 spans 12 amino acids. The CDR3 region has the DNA TGTGCCAGCAGTCATGCCGGGAACACCATATATTTT. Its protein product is CASSHAGNTIYF.

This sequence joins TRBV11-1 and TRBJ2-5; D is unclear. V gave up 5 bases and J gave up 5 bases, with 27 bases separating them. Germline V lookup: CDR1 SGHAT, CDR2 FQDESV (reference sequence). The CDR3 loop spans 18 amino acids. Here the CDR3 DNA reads TGTGCCAGCAGCACAACTAAGGCAGACCCCTTTTCTGGGGAGACCCAGTACTTC. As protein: CASSTTKADPFSGETQYF.

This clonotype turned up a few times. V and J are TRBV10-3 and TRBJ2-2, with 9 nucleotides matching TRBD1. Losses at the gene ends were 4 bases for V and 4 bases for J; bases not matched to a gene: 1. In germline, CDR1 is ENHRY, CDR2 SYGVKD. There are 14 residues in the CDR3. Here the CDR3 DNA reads TGTGCCATCAGTGGGGGACAGGGCACCGGGGAGCTGTTTTTT. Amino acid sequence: CAISGGQGTGELFF.

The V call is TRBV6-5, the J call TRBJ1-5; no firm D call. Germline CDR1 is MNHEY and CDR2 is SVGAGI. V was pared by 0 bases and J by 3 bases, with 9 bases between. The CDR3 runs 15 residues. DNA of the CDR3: TGTGCCAGCAGTTACTCGAGGGCCCTCAATCAGCCCCAGCATTTT. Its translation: CASSYSRALNQPQHF.

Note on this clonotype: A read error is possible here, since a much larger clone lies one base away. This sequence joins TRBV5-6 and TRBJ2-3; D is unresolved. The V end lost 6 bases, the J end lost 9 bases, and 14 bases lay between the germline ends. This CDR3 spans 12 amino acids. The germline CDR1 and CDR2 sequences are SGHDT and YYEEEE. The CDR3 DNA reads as TGTGCCAGCAAAGGGTCTTTTGGGACGCAGTATTTT. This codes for CASKGSFGTQYF.

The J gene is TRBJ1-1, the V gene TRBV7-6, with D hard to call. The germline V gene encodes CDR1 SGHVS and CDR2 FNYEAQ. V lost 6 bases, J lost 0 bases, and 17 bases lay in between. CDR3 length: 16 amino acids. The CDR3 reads CASSSVLGSVNTEAFF. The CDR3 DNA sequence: TGTGCCAGCAGTTCGGTGCTTGGAAGCGTGAACACTGAAGCTTTCTTT.

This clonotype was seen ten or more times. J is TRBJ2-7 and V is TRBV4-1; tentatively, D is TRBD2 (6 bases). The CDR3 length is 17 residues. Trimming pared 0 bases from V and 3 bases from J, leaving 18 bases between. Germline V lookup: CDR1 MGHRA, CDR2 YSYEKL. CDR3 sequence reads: CASSQDETAGNHYEQYF. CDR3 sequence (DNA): TGCGCCAGCAGCCAAGATGAGACAGCGGGCAACCACTACGAGCAGTACTTC.

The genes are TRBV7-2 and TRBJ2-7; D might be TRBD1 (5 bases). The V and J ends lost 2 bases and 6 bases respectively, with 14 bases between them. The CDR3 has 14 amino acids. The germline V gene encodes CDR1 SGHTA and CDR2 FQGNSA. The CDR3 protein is CASSLLGRVSEQYF. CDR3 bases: TGTGCCAGCAGCTTACTCGGCAGGGTTAGCGAGCAGTACTTC.